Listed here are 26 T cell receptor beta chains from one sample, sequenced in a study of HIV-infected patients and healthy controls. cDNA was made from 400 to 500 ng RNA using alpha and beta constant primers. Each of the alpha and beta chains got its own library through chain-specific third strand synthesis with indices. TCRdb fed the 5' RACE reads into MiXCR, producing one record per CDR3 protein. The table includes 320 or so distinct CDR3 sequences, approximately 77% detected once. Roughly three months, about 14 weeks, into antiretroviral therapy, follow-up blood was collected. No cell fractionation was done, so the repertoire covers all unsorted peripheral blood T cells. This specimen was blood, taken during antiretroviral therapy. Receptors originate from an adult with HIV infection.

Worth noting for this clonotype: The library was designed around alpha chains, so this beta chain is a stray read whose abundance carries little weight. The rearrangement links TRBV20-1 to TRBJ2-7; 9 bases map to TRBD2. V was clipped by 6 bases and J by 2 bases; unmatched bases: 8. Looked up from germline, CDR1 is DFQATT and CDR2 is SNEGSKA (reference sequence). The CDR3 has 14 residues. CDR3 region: CSATPGTSTYEQYF. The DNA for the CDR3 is TGCAGTGCAACTCCCGGGACTAGCACCTACGAGCAGTACTTC.

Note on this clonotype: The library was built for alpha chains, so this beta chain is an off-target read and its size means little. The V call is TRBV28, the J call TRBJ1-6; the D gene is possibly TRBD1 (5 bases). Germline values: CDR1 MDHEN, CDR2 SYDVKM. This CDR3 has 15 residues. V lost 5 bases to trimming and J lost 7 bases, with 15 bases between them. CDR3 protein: CASSPPEGLNSPLHF. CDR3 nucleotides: TGTGCCAGCAGTCCCCCAGAGGGGTTGAATTCACCCCTCCACTTT.

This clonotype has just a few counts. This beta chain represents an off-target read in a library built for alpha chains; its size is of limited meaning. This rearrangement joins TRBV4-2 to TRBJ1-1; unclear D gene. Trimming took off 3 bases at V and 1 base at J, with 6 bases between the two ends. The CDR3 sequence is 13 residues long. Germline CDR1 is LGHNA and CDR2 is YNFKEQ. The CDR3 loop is CASSHTENTEAFF. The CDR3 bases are TGTGCCAGCAGCCACACAGAGAACACTGAAGCTTTCTTT.

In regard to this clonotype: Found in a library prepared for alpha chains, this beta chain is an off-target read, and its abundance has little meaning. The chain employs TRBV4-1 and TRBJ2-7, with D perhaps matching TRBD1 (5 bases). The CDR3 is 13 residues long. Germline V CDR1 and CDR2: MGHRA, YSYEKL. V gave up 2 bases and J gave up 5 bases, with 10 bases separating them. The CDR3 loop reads CASSQYARDEQYF. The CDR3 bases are TGCGCCAGCAGCCAATACGCCAGGGACGAGCAGTACTTC.

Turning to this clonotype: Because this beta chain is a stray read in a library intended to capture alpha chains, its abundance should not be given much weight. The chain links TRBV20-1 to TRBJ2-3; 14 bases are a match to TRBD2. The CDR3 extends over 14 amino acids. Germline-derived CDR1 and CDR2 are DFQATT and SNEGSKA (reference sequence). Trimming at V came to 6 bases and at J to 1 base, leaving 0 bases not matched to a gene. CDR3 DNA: TGCAGTGCGGGACTAGCGGGGGGCACAGATACGCAGTATTTT. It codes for CSAGLAGGTDTQYF.

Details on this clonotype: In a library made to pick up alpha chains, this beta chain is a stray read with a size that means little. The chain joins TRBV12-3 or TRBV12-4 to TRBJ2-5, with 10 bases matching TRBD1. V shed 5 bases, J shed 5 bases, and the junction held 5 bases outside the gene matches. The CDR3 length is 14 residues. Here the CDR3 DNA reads TGTGCCAGCAGTCCGACAGGGGGCGGGGAGACCCAGTACTTC. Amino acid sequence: CASSPTGGGETQYF.

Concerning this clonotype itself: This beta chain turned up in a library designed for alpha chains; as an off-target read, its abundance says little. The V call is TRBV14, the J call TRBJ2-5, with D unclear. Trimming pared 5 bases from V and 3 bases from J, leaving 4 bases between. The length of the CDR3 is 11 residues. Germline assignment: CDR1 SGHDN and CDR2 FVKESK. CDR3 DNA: TGTGCCAGCAGCAAGAAAGAGACCCAGTACTTC. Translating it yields CASSKKETQYF.

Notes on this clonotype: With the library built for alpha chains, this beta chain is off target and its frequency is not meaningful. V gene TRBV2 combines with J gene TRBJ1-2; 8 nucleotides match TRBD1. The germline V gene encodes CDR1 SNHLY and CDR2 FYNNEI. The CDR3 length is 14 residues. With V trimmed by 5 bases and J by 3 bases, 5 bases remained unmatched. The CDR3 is CASSLLQGDYGYTF. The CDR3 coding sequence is TGTGCCAGCAGTCTACTACAGGGGGACTATGGCTACACCTTC.

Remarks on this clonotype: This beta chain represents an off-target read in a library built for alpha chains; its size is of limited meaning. The CDR3, as DNA: TGTGCCAGCAGTTTGGGGAGATACACTGAAGCTTTCTTT. Encoded protein: CASSLGRYTEAFF. J is TRBJ1-1 and V is TRBV27; D remains unclear. V lost 3 bases and J 3 bases, leaving 8 bases between the germline ends. Germline values: CDR1 MNHEY, CDR2 SMNVEV (reference sequence). CDR3 length: 13 amino acids.

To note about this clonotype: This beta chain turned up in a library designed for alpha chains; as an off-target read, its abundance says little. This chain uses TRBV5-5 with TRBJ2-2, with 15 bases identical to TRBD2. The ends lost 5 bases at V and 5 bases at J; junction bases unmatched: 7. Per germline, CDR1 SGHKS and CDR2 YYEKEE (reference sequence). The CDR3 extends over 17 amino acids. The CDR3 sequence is CASRWTGLAGGTGELFF. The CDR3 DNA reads TGTGCCAGCAGGTGGACAGGACTAGCGGGAGGGACCGGGGAGCTGTTTTTT.

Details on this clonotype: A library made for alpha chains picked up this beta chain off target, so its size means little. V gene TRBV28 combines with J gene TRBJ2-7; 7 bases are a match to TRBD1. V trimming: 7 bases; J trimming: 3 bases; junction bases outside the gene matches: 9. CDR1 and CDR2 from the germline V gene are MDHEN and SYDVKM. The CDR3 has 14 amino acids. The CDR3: CASKSPGQFYEQYF. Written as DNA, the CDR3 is TGTGCCAGCAAGTCCCCGGGACAGTTCTACGAGCAGTACTTC.

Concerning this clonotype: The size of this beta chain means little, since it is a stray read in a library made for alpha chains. CDR3 protein: CASSWDRVGEQFF. The DNA for the CDR3 is TGTGCCAGCAGTTGGGACAGGGTGGGTGAGCAGTTCTTC. The chain joins TRBV12-3 or TRBV12-4 to TRBJ2-1; 9 bases fit TRBD1. The CDR3 has 13 amino acids. The trim removed 4 bases at V and 9 bases at J, leaving 4 bases unmatched.

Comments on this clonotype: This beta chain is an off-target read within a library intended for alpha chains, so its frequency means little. The CDR3 loop reads CSVSTGAYNEQFF. The DNA for the CDR3 is TGCAGCGTTTCGACAGGGGCCTACAATGAGCAGTTCTTC. V usage is TRBV29-1 and J usage is TRBJ2-1; 8 bases map to TRBD1. The CDR3 has 13 residues. Germline V CDR1 and CDR2: SQVTM, ANQGSEA. The V gene end was trimmed by 5 bases and the J gene end by 2 bases; junction bases not matched to a gene: 2.

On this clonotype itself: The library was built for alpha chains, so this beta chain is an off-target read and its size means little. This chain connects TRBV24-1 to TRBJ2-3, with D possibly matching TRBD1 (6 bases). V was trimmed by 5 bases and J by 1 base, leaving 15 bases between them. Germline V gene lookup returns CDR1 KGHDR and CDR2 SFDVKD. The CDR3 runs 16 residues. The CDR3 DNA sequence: TGTGCCACCAGTGGCTGGGACAACCTGGGCACAGATACGCAGTATTTT. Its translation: CATSGWDNLGTDTQYF.

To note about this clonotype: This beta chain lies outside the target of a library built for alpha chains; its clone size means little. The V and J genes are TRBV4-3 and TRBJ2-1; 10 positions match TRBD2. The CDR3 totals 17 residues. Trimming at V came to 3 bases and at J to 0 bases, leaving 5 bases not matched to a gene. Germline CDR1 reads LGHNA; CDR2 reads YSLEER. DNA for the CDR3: TGCGCCAGCAGCCAGGAACTAGCGGGGAGCTCCTACAATGAGCAGTTCTTC. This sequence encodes CASSQELAGSSYNEQFF.

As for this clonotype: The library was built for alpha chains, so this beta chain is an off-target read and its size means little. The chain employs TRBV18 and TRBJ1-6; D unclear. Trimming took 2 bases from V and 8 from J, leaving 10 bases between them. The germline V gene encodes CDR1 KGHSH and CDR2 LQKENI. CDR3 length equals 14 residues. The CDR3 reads CASSPRTADSPLHF. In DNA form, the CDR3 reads TGTGCCAGCTCACCAAGGACTGCAGATTCACCCCTCCACTTT.

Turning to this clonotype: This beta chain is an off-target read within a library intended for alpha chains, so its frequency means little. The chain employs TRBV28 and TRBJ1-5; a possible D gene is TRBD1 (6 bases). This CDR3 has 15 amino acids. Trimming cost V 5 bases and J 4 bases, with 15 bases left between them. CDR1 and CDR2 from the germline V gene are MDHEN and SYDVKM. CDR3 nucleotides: TGTGCCAGCAGTACAGAAACAGGGATTAATCAGCCCCAGCATTTT. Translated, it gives CASSTETGINQPQHF.

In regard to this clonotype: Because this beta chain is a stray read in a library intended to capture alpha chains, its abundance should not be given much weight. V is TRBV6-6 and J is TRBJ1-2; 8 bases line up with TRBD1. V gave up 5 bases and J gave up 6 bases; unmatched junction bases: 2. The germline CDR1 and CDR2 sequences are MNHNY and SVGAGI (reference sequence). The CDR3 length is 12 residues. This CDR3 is CASSQGANGYTF. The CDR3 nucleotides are TGTGCCAGCAGTCAGGGGGCGAATGGCTACACCTTC.

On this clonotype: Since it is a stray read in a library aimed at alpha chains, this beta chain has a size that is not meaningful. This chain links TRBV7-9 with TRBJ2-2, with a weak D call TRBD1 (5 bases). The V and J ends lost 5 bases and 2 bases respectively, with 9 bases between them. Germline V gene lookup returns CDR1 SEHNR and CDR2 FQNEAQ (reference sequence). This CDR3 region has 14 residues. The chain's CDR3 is CASSHDRNTGELFF. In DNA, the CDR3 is TGTGCCAGCAGCCATGACAGAAACACCGGGGAGCTGTTTTTT. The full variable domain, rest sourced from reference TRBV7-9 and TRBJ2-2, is DTGVSQNPRHKITKRGQNVTFRCDPISEHNRLYWYRQTLGQGPEFLTYFQNEAQLEKSRLLSDRFSAERPKGSFSTLEIQRTEQGDSAMYLCASSHDRNTGELFFGEGSRLTVL.

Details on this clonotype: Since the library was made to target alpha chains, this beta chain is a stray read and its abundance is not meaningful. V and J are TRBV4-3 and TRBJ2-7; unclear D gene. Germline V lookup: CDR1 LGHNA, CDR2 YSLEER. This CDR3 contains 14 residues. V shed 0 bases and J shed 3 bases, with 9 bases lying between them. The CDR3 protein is CASSQDWGGYEQYF. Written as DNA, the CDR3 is TGCGCCAGCAGCCAAGATTGGGGTGGCTACGAGCAGTACTTC.

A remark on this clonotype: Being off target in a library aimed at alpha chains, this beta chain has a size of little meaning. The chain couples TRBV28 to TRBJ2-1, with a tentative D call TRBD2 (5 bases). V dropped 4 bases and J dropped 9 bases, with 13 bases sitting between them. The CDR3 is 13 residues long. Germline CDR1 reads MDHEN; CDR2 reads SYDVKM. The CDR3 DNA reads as TGTGCCAGCAGTTCGTTCCGGGCGGGTGAGCAGTTCTTC. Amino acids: CASSSFRAGEQFF.

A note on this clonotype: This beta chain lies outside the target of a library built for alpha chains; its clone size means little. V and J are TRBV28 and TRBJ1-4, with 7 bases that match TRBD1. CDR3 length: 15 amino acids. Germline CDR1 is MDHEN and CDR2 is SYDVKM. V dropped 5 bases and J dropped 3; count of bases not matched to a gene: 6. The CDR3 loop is CASSVTGVANEKLFF. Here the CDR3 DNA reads TGTGCCAGCAGTGTCACAGGGGTTGCTAATGAAAAACTGTTTTTT.

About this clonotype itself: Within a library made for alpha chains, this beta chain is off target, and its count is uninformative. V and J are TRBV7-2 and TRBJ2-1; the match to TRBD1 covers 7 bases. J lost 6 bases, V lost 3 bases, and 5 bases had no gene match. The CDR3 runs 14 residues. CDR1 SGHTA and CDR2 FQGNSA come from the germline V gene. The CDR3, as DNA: TGTGCCAGCAGCTTCGGGACAGAACGCAATGAGCAGTTCTTC. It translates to CASSFGTERNEQFF.

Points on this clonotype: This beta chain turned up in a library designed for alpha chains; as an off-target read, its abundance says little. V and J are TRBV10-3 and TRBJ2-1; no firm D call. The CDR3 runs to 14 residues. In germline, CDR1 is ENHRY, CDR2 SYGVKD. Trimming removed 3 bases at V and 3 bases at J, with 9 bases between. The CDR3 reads CAISDVGRYNEQFF. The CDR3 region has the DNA TGTGCCATCAGTGATGTCGGCCGCTACAATGAGCAGTTCTTC.

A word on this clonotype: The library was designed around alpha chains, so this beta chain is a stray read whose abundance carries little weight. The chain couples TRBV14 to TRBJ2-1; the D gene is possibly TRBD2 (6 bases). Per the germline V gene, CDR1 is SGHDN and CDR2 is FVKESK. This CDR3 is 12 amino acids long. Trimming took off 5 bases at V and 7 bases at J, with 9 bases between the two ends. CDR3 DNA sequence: TGTGCCAGCAGCACTCTAGCGAATGAGCAGTTCTTC. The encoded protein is CASSTLANEQFF.

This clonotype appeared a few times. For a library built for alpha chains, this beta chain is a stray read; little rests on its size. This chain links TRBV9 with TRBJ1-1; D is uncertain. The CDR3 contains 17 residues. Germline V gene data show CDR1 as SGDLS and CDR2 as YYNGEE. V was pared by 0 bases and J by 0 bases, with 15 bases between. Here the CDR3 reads CASSVEPGGALNTEAFF. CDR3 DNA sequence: TGTGCCAGCAGCGTAGAGCCGGGAGGAGCGTTGAACACTGAAGCTTTCTTT.